Following are 8 T cell receptor beta chains from one sample sequenced in a study of cytomegalovirus exposure and HLA in healthy donors. Primers included in the PCR were 60 Vbeta and 13 Jbeta primers. Profiling relied on immunoSEQ multiplex PCR, and the TCRdb table lists in-frame clones only, not all of them. The table lists 110,000 or so clones, around 76% of them singletons, with over 8% in the top ten. The sample comprised PBMCs. All receptors come from a man aged 40-49 years in good health and CMV-seropositive.

Comment on this clone: This likely traces to a read error, being one base from a far larger clone. V gene TRBV4-1 combines with J gene TRBJ2-1, with TRBD1 matching 9 bases. The CDR3 runs to 15 residues. Trimming cost V 5 bases and J 10 bases; bases outside gene matches: 12. Germline CDR1 is MGHRA and CDR2 is YSYEKL. CDR3 protein: CASSTTGTGIREQFF. The DNA of the CDR3 is TGCGCCAGCAGCACTACCGGGACAGGGATCCGAGAGCAGTTCTTC.

This chain joins TRBV5-4 and TRBJ1-1; TRBD1 matches 10 bases. V dropped 0 bases and J dropped 6; count of bases not matched to a gene: 5. CDR3 length: 15 residues. Germline V gene sequence: CDR1 SGHNT, CDR2 YYREEE (reference sequence). CDR3 DNA: TGTGCCAGCAGCTTGGGACAGGGGGCGCGGGCTGAAGCTTTCTTT. As protein: CASSLGQGARAEAFF.

The V gene is TRBV6-1, the J gene TRBJ2-2, with 7 bases matching TRBD2. From germline, CDR1 is MNHNS and CDR2 SASEGT. The trim removed 4 bases at V and 1 base at J, leaving 3 bases unmatched. The CDR3 covers 15 residues. CDR3 nucleotide sequence: TGTGCCAGCAGTGGGGGGGGGTGGAACACCGGGGAGCTGTTTTTT. As protein: CASSGGGWNTGELFF.

The rearrangement links TRBV30 to TRBJ2-7, with 8 positions matching TRBD1. Germline CDR1 and CDR2: GTSNPN and SVGIG (reference sequence). Trimming took 1 base from V and 2 from J; bases not matched to a gene: 1. This CDR3 spans 13 amino acids. The DNA for the CDR3 is TGTGCCTGGAGTGCGGACAGGGCCTACGAGCAGTACTTC. It codes for CAWSADRAYEQYF.

In its sample, this clone was seen a few times. The chain joins TRBV6-1 to TRBJ1-2; no definite D call. Germline CDR1 MNHNS, CDR2 SASEGT. The ends were cut back, 6 bases at V and 6 bases at J, with 14 bases in the middle. The CDR3 runs to 13 residues. For the CDR3, the DNA is TGTGCCAGCAGGCTAGAGGGAATAGATGGCTACACCTTC. It is translated as CASRLEGIDGYTF.

This clone was recorded a few times. The CDR3 here is CASSVQGADTQYF. The CDR3 bases are TGTGCCAGCAGCGTACAGGGGGCAGATACGCAGTATTTT. The chain couples TRBV9 to TRBJ2-3; 7 nucleotides line up with TRBD1. This CDR3 is built from 13 residues. With 1 base clipped from V and 4 bases from J, the junction kept 0 bases outside the gene matches. Germline-derived CDR1 and CDR2 are SGDLS and YYNGEE. The full variable domain, with the rest looked up from reference TRBV9 and TRBJ2-3, is DSGVTQTPKHLITATGQRVTLRCSPRSGDLSVYWYQQSLDQGLQFLIQYYNGEERAKGNILERFSAQQFPDLHSELNLSSLELGDSALYFCASSVQGADTQYFGPGTRLTVL.

The chain recombines TRBV19 with TRBJ1-1, with 10 nucleotides matching TRBD1. Germline trimming cut 7 bases from V and 2 bases from J; bases unmatched to any gene: 10. CDR1 and CDR2 from the germline V gene are LNHDA and SQIVND (reference sequence). The CDR3 length is 16 residues. CDR3 loop: CASKNRDRGVNTEAFF. CDR3 nucleotide sequence: TGTGCCAGTAAGAACCGGGACAGGGGCGTTAACACTGAAGCTTTCTTT.

The genes are TRBV9 and TRBJ2-3, with D hard to call. V was trimmed by 6 bases and J by 1 base, leaving 15 bases between them. This CDR3 has 15 residues. CDR1 is SGDLS and CDR2 is YYNGEE in the germline V gene. CDR3 DNA: TGTGCCAGCACCCGAGGTGCCCGAGGCACAGATACGCAGTATTTT. Translation gives CASTRGARGTDTQYF. Full variable domain (outside the CDR3, taken from reference TRBV9 and TRBJ2-3): DSGVTQTPKHLITATGQRVTLRCSPRSGDLSVYWYQQSLDQGLQFLIQYYNGEERAKGNILERFSAQQFPDLHSELNLSSLELGDSALYFCASTRGARGTDTQYFGPGTRLTVL.